This TCR beta chain was captured in a study of cytomegalovirus exposure and HLA in healthy donors. About this clone: Its specificity is not known.

This CDR3 is 15 amino acids long. Trimming removed 5 bases from V and 4 bases from J; junction bases left unmatched: 10. Germline CDR1 and CDR2: SGHTA and FQGNSA. Study-wide results and caveats: Among the sequence variants, a highly shared cluster was likely an artifact of sequencing. Later genetic work tied a missense DCLRE1C variant to beta-chain V and J trimming. The classifier was said to identify cytomegalovirus status with high specificity and sensitivity.

The PCR contained 60 Vbeta and 13 Jbeta primers. Using immunoSEQ multiplex PCR, the repertoire was profiled, and TCRdb retains in-frame clones only, with some absent. The sample gives about 120,000 clones, more than 70% of which show up once; around 3% is in the top ten. Sequencing was done on a sample of PBMCs. This clonotype originated in a woman in her sixties or seventies in good health and CMV-seropositive. The chain links TRBV7-2 to TRBJ2-7; 8 bases are a match to TRBD2. The CDR3 sequence: CASSPAGTRSYEQYF. In DNA, the CDR3 is TGTGCCAGCAGCCCGGCAGGGACTAGATCTTACGAGCAGTACTTC.